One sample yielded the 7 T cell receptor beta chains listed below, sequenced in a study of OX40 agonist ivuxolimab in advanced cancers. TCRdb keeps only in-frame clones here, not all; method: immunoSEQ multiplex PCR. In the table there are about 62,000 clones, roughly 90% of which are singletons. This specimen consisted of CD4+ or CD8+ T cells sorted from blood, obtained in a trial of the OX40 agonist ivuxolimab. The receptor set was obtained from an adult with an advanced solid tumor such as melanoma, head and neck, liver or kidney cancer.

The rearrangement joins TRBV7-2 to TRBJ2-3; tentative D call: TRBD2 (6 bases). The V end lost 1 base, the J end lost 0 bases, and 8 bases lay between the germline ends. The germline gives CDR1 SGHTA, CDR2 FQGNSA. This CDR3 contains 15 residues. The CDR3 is CASSLGGDSTDTQYF. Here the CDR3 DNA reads TGTGCCAGCAGCTTAGGCGGGGATAGCACAGATACGCAGTATTTT.

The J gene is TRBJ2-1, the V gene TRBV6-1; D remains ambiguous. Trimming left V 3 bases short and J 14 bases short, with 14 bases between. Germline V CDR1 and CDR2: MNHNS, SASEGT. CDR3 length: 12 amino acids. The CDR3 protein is CASSDTGYGEFF. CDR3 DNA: TGTGCCAGCAGTGATACCGGCTATGGGGAGTTCTTC.

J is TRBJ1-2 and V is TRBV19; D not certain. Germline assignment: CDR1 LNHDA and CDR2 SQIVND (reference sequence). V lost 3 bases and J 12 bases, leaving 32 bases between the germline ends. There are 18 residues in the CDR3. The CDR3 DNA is TGTGCCAGTAGTATGGGGTCGGCAGCTCACCTTATCAGGCTACGAAACACCTTC. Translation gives CASSMGSAAHLIRLRNTF.

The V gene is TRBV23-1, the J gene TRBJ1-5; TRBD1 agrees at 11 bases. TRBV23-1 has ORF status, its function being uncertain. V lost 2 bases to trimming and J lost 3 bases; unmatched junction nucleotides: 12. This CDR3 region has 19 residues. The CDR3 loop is CASSQAGTGGFATNQPQHF. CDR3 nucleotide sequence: TGCGCCAGCAGTCAAGCCGGGACAGGGGGTTTCGCTACCAATCAGCCCCAGCATTTT.

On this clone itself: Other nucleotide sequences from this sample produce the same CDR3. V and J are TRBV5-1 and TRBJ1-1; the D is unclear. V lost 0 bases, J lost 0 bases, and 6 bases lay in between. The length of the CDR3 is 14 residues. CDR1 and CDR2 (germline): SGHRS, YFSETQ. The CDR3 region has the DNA TGCGCCAGCAGCTTGGGGATTCTGAACACTGAAGCTTTCTTT. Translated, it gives CASSLGILNTEAFF.

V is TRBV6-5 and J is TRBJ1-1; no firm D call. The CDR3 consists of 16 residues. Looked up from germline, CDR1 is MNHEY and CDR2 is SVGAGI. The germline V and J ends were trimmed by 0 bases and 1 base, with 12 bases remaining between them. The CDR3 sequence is CASSYSSGRRNTEAFF. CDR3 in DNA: TGTGCCAGCAGTTACTCCTCAGGTAGGCGGAACACTGAAGCTTTCTTT.

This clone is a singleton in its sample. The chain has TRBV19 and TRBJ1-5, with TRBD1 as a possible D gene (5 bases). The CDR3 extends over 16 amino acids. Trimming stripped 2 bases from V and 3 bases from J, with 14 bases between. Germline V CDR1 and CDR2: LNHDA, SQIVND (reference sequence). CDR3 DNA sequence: TGTGCCAGTAGTATACCTACTCGGGGCCTCAATCAGCCCCAGCATTTT. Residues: CASSIPTRGLNQPQHF.